A single sample gave rise to the 8 T cell receptor beta chains below, sequenced in a study of T cell repertoires in aging, cancer and after chemotherapy. A mixed TRB-A/B primer pool amplified rearranged TRB by multiplex touch-down PCR. TCRdb reprocessed the multiplex PCR reads via MiXCR and lists one record per CDR3 protein. The sample contains thousands of distinct CDR3 sequences, around a quarter of which appear only once. Peripheral blood genomic DNA, not sorted cells or RNA, was the template. The material sequenced was blood. The receptor source for this set is a human donor in good health.

This chain joins TRBV11-2 and TRBJ2-1; D gene unclear. The CDR3 sequence is 15 residues long. V lost 5 bases, J lost 3 bases, and 14 bases lay in between. Germline CDR1 reads SGHAT; CDR2 reads FQNNGV. In DNA, the CDR3 is TGTGCCAGCAGCATTAGGACCCGGTACTACAATGAGCAGTTCTTC. Translating it yields CASSIRTRYYNEQFF.

This clonotype was seen a handful of times. The chain couples TRBV5-5 to TRBJ2-1; 10 positions agree with TRBD2. This CDR3 comprises 16 residues. With V trimmed by 2 bases and J by 7 bases, 9 bases remained unmatched. From germline, CDR1 is SGHKS and CDR2 YYEKEE (reference sequence). CDR3 nucleotide sequence: TGTGCCAGCAGCTTTTGGGCAGCGGGAGGGGGGAATGAGCAGTTCTTC. This translates into CASSFWAAGGGNEQFF.

The rearrangement joins TRBV28 to TRBJ2-1, with 10 bases matching TRBD2. Looked up from germline, CDR1 is MDHEN and CDR2 is SYDVKM. CDR3 length: 15 residues. V was clipped by 6 bases and J by 9 bases; unmatched bases: 11. The CDR3 is CASRQQAGGVSEQFF. CDR3 nucleotide sequence: TGTGCCAGCAGACAACAAGCGGGAGGGGTTTCTGAGCAGTTCTTC. Full variable domain (remainder filled in from reference TRBV28 and TRBJ2-1): DVKVTQSSRYLVKRTGEKVFLECVQDMDHENMFWYRQDPGLGLRLIYFSYDVKMKEKGDIPEGYSVSREKKERFSLILESASTNQTSMYLCASRQQAGGVSEQFFGPGTRLTVL.

CDR3 DNA sequence: TGTGCCAGCAGTTCCGCACCGCTTCGGGGAAACACCATATATTTT. Amino acid sequence: CASSSAPLRGNTIYF. The V gene is TRBV6-2 or TRBV6-3, the J gene TRBJ1-3; no reliable D call. Trimming left V 4 bases short and J 4 bases short, with 14 bases between. The CDR3 is 15 amino acids. Germline CDR1 and CDR2: MNHEY and SVGEGT.

The rearrangement links TRBV20-1 to TRBJ2-7, with D possibly being TRBD2 (7 bases). The germline CDR1 and CDR2 sequences are DFQATT and SNEGSKA (reference sequence). The CDR3 spans 15 residues. Trimming pared 3 bases from V and 2 bases from J, leaving 17 bases between. The CDR3 region is CSARIKGGGTYEQYF. Here the CDR3 DNA reads TGCAGTGCTAGGATTAAGGGGGGGGGGACCTACGAGCAGTACTTC.

The V and J genes are TRBV7-2 and TRBJ1-1, with 9 bases fitting TRBD1. V was pared by 2 bases and J by 13 bases, with 17 bases of the junction left unmatched. The CDR3 contains 16 residues. Germline values: CDR1 SGHTA, CDR2 FQGNSA. CDR3 region: CASSLNTGQGGGPVFF. The CDR3 DNA sequence: TGTGCCAGCAGCTTAAATACGGGACAGGGAGGTGGTCCAGTTTTCTTT.

This clonotype was recorded once. The junction and the germline gene differ at one end; a read error may be behind it. The chain combines TRBV7-2 with TRBJ2-5; D is undetermined. CDR1 is SGHTA and CDR2 is FQGNSA in the germline V gene. The CDR3 covers 15 residues. The CDR3 sequence: CASSLLLQTQETRYF. For the CDR3, the DNA is TGTGCCAGCAGCTTACTATTACAGACACAAGAGACCCGGTACTTC.

This clonotype is labeled as medium-sized. CDR3 nucleotides: TGTGCCAGCAGCCCCCGTTATGAGGCTACCCAGCATTTT. Its protein product is CASSPRYEATQHF. This chain uses TRBV6-6 with TRBJ1-5; D is undetermined. Germline V CDR1 and CDR2: MNHNY, SVGAGI (reference sequence). Trimming shortened V by 6 bases and J by 11 bases, and 17 bases separated the two germline ends. The CDR3 sequence is 13 residues long.